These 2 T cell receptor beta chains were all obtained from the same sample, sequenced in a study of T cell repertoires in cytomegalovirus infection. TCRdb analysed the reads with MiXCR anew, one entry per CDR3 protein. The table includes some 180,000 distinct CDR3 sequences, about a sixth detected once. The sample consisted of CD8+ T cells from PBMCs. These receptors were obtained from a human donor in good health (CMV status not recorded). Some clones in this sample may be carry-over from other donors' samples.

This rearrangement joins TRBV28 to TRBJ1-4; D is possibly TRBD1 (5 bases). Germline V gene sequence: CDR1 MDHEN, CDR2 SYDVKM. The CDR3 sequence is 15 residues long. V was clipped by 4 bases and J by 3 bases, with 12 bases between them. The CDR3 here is CASSSSRGANEKLFF. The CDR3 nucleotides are TGTGCCAGCAGTTCATCAAGGGGTGCTAATGAAAAACTGTTTTTT.

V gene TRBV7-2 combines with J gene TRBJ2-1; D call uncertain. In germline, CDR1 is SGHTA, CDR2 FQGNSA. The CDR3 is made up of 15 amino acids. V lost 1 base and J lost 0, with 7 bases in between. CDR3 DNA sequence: TGTGCCAGCAGCTTAGAAGGGAACTCCTACAATGAGCAGTTCTTC. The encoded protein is CASSLEGNSYNEQFF.